This passage covers 13 T cell receptor beta chains from one sample sequenced in a study of T cell responses to AZD1222 COVID-19 vaccine. Here immunoSEQ multiplex PCR was the method, and the copy in TCRdb shows in-frame clones only, minus some. In the table there are about 78,000 clones, 88% of which are singletons. Sequencing used peripheral blood, obtained on day 0 of MenACWY control vaccination. The receptors here all came from an adult in good health.

This clone was recorded only once. The chain employs TRBV9 and TRBJ2-2; D remains ambiguous. CDR1 and CDR2 from the germline V gene are SGDLS and YYNGEE. This CDR3 contains 13 residues. The V gene lost 2 bases and the J gene lost 2 bases, with 4 bases spanning the gap. DNA for the CDR3: TGTGCCAGCAGCGTTTTTAACACCGGGGAGCTGTTTTTT. Translation gives CASSVFNTGELFF.

J is TRBJ1-6 and V is TRBV30, with 7 bases identical to TRBD1. Germline V gene data show CDR1 as GTSNPN and CDR2 as SVGIG (reference sequence). The CDR3 sequence is 15 residues long. Trimming took 7 bases from V and 11 from J; bases not matched to a gene: 17. DNA for the CDR3: TGTGCCTTTCAAGGGGCGACAGGGCGAACGACACCCCTCCACTTT. This gives the protein CAFQGATGRTTPLHF.

This clone was recorded once. The chain employs TRBV19 and TRBJ1-2, with a weak D call TRBD1 (6 bases). The germline CDR1 and CDR2 sequences are LNHDA and SQIVND (reference sequence). The CDR3 runs to 13 residues. V shed 4 bases and J shed 3 bases, with 9 bases lying between them. CDR3 loop: CASSTSGDYGYTF. CDR3 DNA: TGTGCCAGTAGTACCTCAGGGGACTATGGCTACACCTTC.

The rearrangement joins TRBV4-3 to TRBJ2-3; possible D gene TRBD1, 5 bases. Trimming shortened V by 0 bases and J by 2 bases, and 9 bases separated the two germline ends. The V gene's germline CDR1 is LGHNA and CDR2 YSLEER. The CDR3 sequence is 15 residues long. CDR3 region: CASSQDDSSTDTQYF. CDR3 nucleotides: TGCGCCAGCAGCCAAGATGACAGTTCCACAGATACGCAGTATTTT.

V and J are TRBV9 and TRBJ2-3; TRBD2 agrees at 11 bases. Trimming at V came to 2 bases and at J to 4 bases, leaving 6 bases not matched to a gene. This CDR3 region has 16 residues. Germline values: CDR1 SGDLS, CDR2 YYNGEE. The DNA for the CDR3 is TGTGCCAGCAGCGTTAGCGGGGGGGCCGTTGCAGATACGCAGTATTTT. The encoded protein is CASSVSGGAVADTQYF.

The chain links TRBV6-2 or TRBV6-3 to TRBJ1-5, with no clear D. CDR1 is MNHEY and CDR2 is SVGEGT in the germline V gene. The V and J ends lost 0 bases and 9 bases respectively, with 6 bases between them. The CDR3 is 12 amino acids. This CDR3 reads CASSYSKGPQHF. CDR3 nucleotide sequence: TGTGCCAGCAGTTACTCGAAGGGGCCCCAGCATTTT.

This chain joins TRBV5-1 and TRBJ1-4, with 8 bases that match TRBD1. This CDR3 has 15 amino acids. Germline V gene sequence: CDR1 SGHRS, CDR2 YFSETQ. Trimming took 5 bases from V and 8 from J; bases not matched to a gene: 11. CDR3 bases: TGCGCCAGCAGTCTCACGGGTACAGGGGGGGAAAAACTGTTTTTT. Encoded protein: CASSLTGTGGEKLFF. Combining the CDR3 with reference TRBV5-1 and TRBJ1-4 gives the whole variable domain KAGVTQTPRYLIKTRGQQVTLSCSPISGHRSVSWYQQTPGQGLQFLFEYFSETQRNKGNFPGRFSGRQFSNSRSEMNVSTLELGDSALYLCASSLTGTGGEKLFFGSGTQLSVL.

The J gene is TRBJ1-2, the V gene TRBV15; D possibly corresponds to TRBD1 (6 bases). Germline V gene sequence: CDR1 LNHNV, CDR2 YYDKDF (reference sequence). V was shortened by 1 base and J by 4 bases, with 16 bases between the two germline ends. CDR3 length equals 16 residues. The DNA for the CDR3 is TGTGCCACCAGCAGAGGGGACATAAGAACGGGCTATGGCTACACCTTC. Encoded protein: CATSRGDIRTGYGYTF.

V is TRBV12-3 or TRBV12-4 and J is TRBJ1-2; weak D call: TRBD1 (5 bases). CDR3 size: 11 residues. V was clipped by 4 bases and J by 7 bases, with 7 bases between them. The CDR3 reads CASSSGSGYTF. In DNA form, the CDR3 reads TGTGCCAGCAGTTCAGGGTCTGGCTACACCTTC.

The rearrangement joins TRBV5-1 to TRBJ2-1, with D perhaps TRBD1 (6 bases). The CDR3 loop spans 15 amino acids. V gave up 0 bases and J gave up 7 bases, with 14 bases separating them. Looked up from germline, CDR1 is SGHRS and CDR2 is YFSETQ. The chain's CDR3 is CASSLGTVATNEQFF. Written as DNA, the CDR3 is TGCGCCAGCAGCTTGGGGACAGTTGCTACGAATGAGCAGTTCTTC.

J is TRBJ2-7 and V is TRBV2; D not resolved. CDR1 is SNHLY and CDR2 is FYNNEI in the germline V gene. The V gene lost 1 base and the J gene lost 0 bases, with 4 bases spanning the gap. This CDR3 contains 13 residues. The CDR3 region is CASSEDGSYEQYF. CDR3 in DNA: TGTGCCAGCAGTGAAGACGGCTCCTACGAGCAGTACTTC.

As concerns this clone: Other nucleotide sequences in the sample specify the same CDR3. V usage is TRBV5-1 and J usage is TRBJ1-2; a possible D gene is TRBD1 (5 bases). V shed 4 bases and J shed 8 bases, with 15 bases lying between them. The CDR3 is made up of 13 amino acids. In germline, CDR1 is SGHRS, CDR2 YFSETQ. The CDR3 reads CASSLGGGDGYTF. The DNA of the CDR3 is TGCGCCAGCAGCCTCGGAGGAGGGGACGGCTACACCTTC.

The chain links TRBV30 to TRBJ2-3; no firm D call. Looked up from germline, CDR1 is GTSNPN and CDR2 is SVGIG (reference sequence). Trimming pared 3 bases from V and 4 bases from J, leaving 8 bases between. This CDR3 has 12 residues. CDR3 DNA sequence: TGTGCCTGGAGGGGGTCCGCAGATACGCAGTATTTT. Translated: CAWRGSADTQYF. The whole variable domain, remainder taken from reference TRBV30 and TRBJ2-3, is SQTIHQWPATLVQPVGSPLSLECTVEGTSNPNLYWYRQAAGRGLQLLFYSVGIGQISSEVPQNLSASRPQDRQFILSSKKLLLSDSGFYLCAWRGSADTQYFGPGTRLTVL.